Each of the 20 T cell receptor beta chains below was sequenced from the same sample in a study of OX40 agonist ivuxolimab in advanced cancers. The protocol was immunoSEQ multiplex PCR, while the TCRdb copy is restricted to in-frame clones and leaves out a portion. The sample lists approximately 87,000 clones, under 95% occurring once. The material was CD4+ or CD8+ T cells sorted from blood, obtained in a trial of the OX40 agonist ivuxolimab. The source is an adult with an advanced solid tumor such as melanoma, head and neck, liver or kidney cancer.

The chain joins TRBV28 to TRBJ2-2; weak D call: TRBD1 (6 bases). V dropped 4 bases and J dropped 3 bases, with 15 bases sitting between them. CDR3 size: 16 residues. From germline, CDR1 is MDHEN and CDR2 SYDVKM. CDR3 sequence: CASSSQGLVYTGELFF. The CDR3 DNA reads as TGTGCCAGCAGTTCCCAGGGGCTAGTGTACACCGGGGAGCTGTTTTTT.

The V call is TRBV27, the J call TRBJ2-1; the match to TRBD2 covers 12 bases. The germline V gene has CDR1 MNHEY and CDR2 SMNVEV (reference sequence). This CDR3 is built from 15 residues. The V and J ends lost 5 bases and 9 bases, in that order; junction bases with no gene match: 8. CDR3 sequence (DNA): TGTGCCAGCAGTCGGACTAGCGGGAAGGCCAGTGAGCAGTTCTTC. Protein sequence: CASSRTSGKASEQFF.

The V call is TRBV10-3, the J call TRBJ1-1; 9 bases fit TRBD1. V was clipped by 5 bases and J by 4 bases; unmatched bases: 5. There are 14 residues in the CDR3. Germline CDR1 is ENHRY and CDR2 is SYGVKD. The CDR3 region is CAISLDRGGTEAFF. The CDR3 DNA reads as TGTGCCATCAGTTTGGACAGGGGAGGCACTGAAGCTTTCTTT.

This clone has only one observation. This chain links TRBV7-9 with TRBJ1-2, with D possibly matching TRBD1 (6 bases). The CDR3 length is 16 residues. Germline CDR1 SEHNR, CDR2 FQNEAQ (reference sequence). Trimming cost V 5 bases and J 6 bases, with 22 bases left between them. Written as DNA, the CDR3 is TGTGCCAGCAGCGATACTACAGGGCTAGGACCCCATGGCTACACCTTC. The encoded protein is CASSDTTGLGPHGYTF.

This clone was seen just once. The J gene is TRBJ2-5, the V gene TRBV5-1; D is perhaps TRBD1 or TRBD2 (6 bases each). V dropped 3 bases and J dropped 3 bases, with 9 bases sitting between them. The CDR3 has 13 amino acids. The germline V gene has CDR1 SGHRS and CDR2 YFSETQ. The CDR3 reads CASSWGAEETQYF. The CDR3 DNA follows: TGCGCCAGCAGCTGGGGGGCGGAAGAGACCCAGTACTTC. Combining the CDR3 with reference TRBV5-1 and TRBJ2-5 gives the whole variable domain KAGVTQTPRYLIKTRGQQVTLSCSPISGHRSVSWYQQTPGQGLQFLFEYFSETQRNKGNFPGRFSGRQFSNSRSEMNVSTLELGDSALYLCASSWGAEETQYFGPGTRLLVL.

This chain connects TRBV6-1 to TRBJ2-5; a possible D gene is TRBD1 (5 bases). Germline CDR1 MNHNS, CDR2 SASEGT. V shed 4 bases and J shed 1 base, with 16 bases lying between them. The CDR3 has 16 amino acids. CDR3 region: CASSALVVGLQETQYF. The CDR3 nucleotides are TGTGCCAGCAGTGCCCTGGTTGTGGGGCTCCAAGAGACCCAGTACTTC.

The chain links TRBV28 to TRBJ2-7, with 7 bases matching TRBD1. J was trimmed by 2 bases and V by 5 bases; bases with no gene match: 6. Germline values: CDR1 MDHEN, CDR2 SYDVKM. This CDR3 is 14 amino acids long. The CDR3 region has the DNA TGTGCCAGCAGTCCAGCAGGGACAGCCTACGAGCAGTACTTC. Its translation: CASSPAGTAYEQYF.

The V gene is TRBV7-2, the J gene TRBJ1-1; D is perhaps TRBD1 (6 bases). CDR1 is SGHTA, CDR2 FQGNSA, per germline. V lost 3 bases to trimming and J lost 1 base, with 9 bases between them. The CDR3 consists of 14 residues. CDR3 protein: CASSFTRGNTEAFF. CDR3 sequence (DNA): TGTGCCAGCAGCTTTACCAGGGGGAACACTGAAGCTTTCTTT.

The chain carries TRBV7-3 and TRBJ2-2; 12 nucleotides agree with TRBD2. Germline V gene lookup returns CDR1 SGHTA and CDR2 FQGTGA. CDR3 length: 19 residues. V dropped 4 bases and J dropped 0; count of bases not matched to a gene: 9. The DNA for the CDR3 is TGTGCCAGCAGCTCTCCCGGACTAGCGGGGCTCGCGAACACCGGGGAGCTGTTTTTT. Protein product: CASSSPGLAGLANTGELFF.

The V and J genes are TRBV25-1 and TRBJ2-7; 9 bases are shared with TRBD1. CDR3 length: 13 amino acids. V trimming: 6 bases; J trimming: 7 bases; junction bases outside the gene matches: 7. Germline CDR1 is MGHDK and CDR2 is SYGVNS. The CDR3 here is CASRRGGTGEQYF. In DNA, the CDR3 is TGTGCCAGCAGGCGGGGTGGGACAGGGGAGCAGTACTTC.

This clone came up once. This chain links TRBV4-3 with TRBJ1-2, with D possibly TRBD1 on 6 matching bases. V lost 0 bases and J 3 bases, leaving 17 bases between the germline ends. The CDR3 runs 17 residues. In germline, CDR1 is LGHNA, CDR2 YSLEER. CDR3 loop: CASSQEVWGPGDYGYTF. The CDR3 nucleotides are TGCGCCAGCAGCCAAGAGGTATGGGGGCCGGGGGACTATGGCTACACCTTC.

The chain employs TRBV28 and TRBJ2-2; maybe TRBD1 (5 bases). This CDR3 region has 15 residues. V was clipped by 7 bases and J by 7 bases, with 19 bases between them. Germline V gene data show CDR1 as MDHEN and CDR2 as SYDVKM. CDR3 sequence: CASKTPGSVHGELFF. In DNA, the CDR3 is TGTGCCAGCAAGACTCCAGGGTCCGTCCACGGGGAGCTGTTTTTT.

The V call is TRBV10-2, the J call TRBJ1-1; D is unresolved. The germline gives CDR1 WSHSY, CDR2 SAAADI. V gave up 3 bases and J gave up 3 bases, with 8 bases separating them. The CDR3 sequence is 13 residues long. The CDR3 coding sequence is TGCGCCAGCAGTGAAATGAGGGACACTGAAGCTTTCTTT. Its translation: CASSEMRDTEAFF.

This clone has a single count. The chain couples TRBV11-2 to TRBJ2-7; D not resolved. Germline V gene lookup returns CDR1 SGHAT and CDR2 FQNNGV. The CDR3 covers 12 residues. V was cut by 2 bases and J by 2 bases, with 4 bases left in between. DNA of the CDR3: TGTGCCAGCAGCTTAACTCCCTACGAGCAGTACTTC. Its translation is CASSLTPYEQYF. The whole variable domain, filled in from reference TRBV11-2 and TRBJ2-7, reads EAGVAQSPRYKIIEKRQSVAFWCNPISGHATLYWYQQILGQGPKLLIQFQNNGVVDDSQLPKDRFSAERLKGVDSTLKIQPAKLEDSAVYLCASSLTPYEQYFGPGTRLTVT.

The V call is TRBV7-2, the J call TRBJ2-3, with 14 nucleotides matching TRBD2. This CDR3 is built from 16 residues. V shed 5 bases and J 5 bases; nucleotides not matched to a gene: 6. Germline values: CDR1 SGHTA, CDR2 FQGNSA. CDR3 in amino acids: CASSHGTSGSEDTQYF. As DNA, the CDR3 is TGTGCCAGCAGCCACGGGACTAGCGGGAGTGAAGATACGCAGTATTTT.

Notes on this clone: The same CDR3 also results from other DNA sequences found in this sample. The chain has TRBV6-5 and TRBJ1-1, with no clear D. The CDR3 covers 14 residues. V lost 0 bases, J lost 1 base, and 6 bases lay in between. CDR1 MNHEY and CDR2 SVGAGI come from the germline V gene. The CDR3 reads CASSYSGGNTEAFF. The CDR3 DNA is TGTGCCAGCAGTTACTCCGGAGGGAACACTGAAGCTTTCTTT.

The V call is TRBV27, the J call TRBJ1-2; D remains unclear. Germline V lookup: CDR1 MNHEY, CDR2 SMNVEV (reference sequence). CDR3 size: 14 residues. Trimming cost V 3 bases and J 0 bases, with 8 bases left between them. The CDR3 sequence is CASSFGRANYGYTF. In nucleotides, the CDR3 is TGTGCCAGCAGTTTTGGCAGAGCTAACTATGGCTACACCTTC.

The V and J genes are TRBV6-5 and TRBJ1-2, with D perhaps matching TRBD1 (5 bases). The V end lost 3 bases, the J end lost 7 bases, and 18 bases lay between the germline ends. Germline V gene data show CDR1 as MNHEY and CDR2 as SVGAGI. This CDR3 has 15 residues. Here the CDR3 DNA reads TGTGCCAGCAGTTATGACTTGGGGGGGACTGCTGGCTACACCTTC. This translates into CASSYDLGGTAGYTF.

This clone was detected once. The chain links TRBV11-3 to TRBJ2-3; possibly TRBD1 for D (5 bases). Per germline, CDR1 SGHNT and CDR2 YENEEA. The V and J ends lost 5 bases and 3 bases respectively, with 21 bases between them. This CDR3 region has 17 residues. The CDR3 sequence is CASSGRTTRRATDTQYF. CDR3 DNA sequence: TGTGCCAGCAGCGGCCGGACAACTCGCCGTGCGACAGATACGCAGTATTTT. The variable domain in full, with the rest retrieved from reference TRBV11-3 and TRBJ2-3, is EAGVVQSPRYKIIEKKQPVAFWCNPISGHNTLYWYLQNLGQGPELLIRYENEEAVDDSQLPKDRFSAERLKGVDSTLKIQPAELGDSAVYLCASSGRTTRRATDTQYFGPGTRLTVL.

This chain connects TRBV21-1 to TRBJ2-2; the listed D gene, TRBD2, was not tested against the DNA. TRBV21-1 is flagged as a pseudogene. This CDR3 region has 17 residues. The CDR3 loop reads CASSTYPSGPNTGELFF. For the CDR3, the DNA is TGTGCCAGCAGCACCTACCCAAGCGGTCCGAACACCGGGGAGCTGTTTTTT.